This TCR beta chain stems from a study of blood T cells in healthy people across ages. For the second PCR, which ran for roughly 6 to 11 cycles, a sample-barcoded 5' primer and a J-beta primer mix were used. The template-switch adaptor was a 5' adaptor with 12 random nucleotides. It tagged each cDNA molecule. TCRdb reprocessed the 5' RACE reads with MiXCR, giving one entry per CDR3 protein. The table includes about 510,000 distinct CDR3 sequences, about 29% detected once. Study-level points and caveats: Diversity was higher, and naive CD4+ cells more numerous, in long-lived donors than in aged donors.

The CDR3 loop spans 14 amino acids. Germline trimming cut 4 bases from V and 0 bases from J; bases unmatched to any gene: 2. The V gene's germline CDR1 is SGHRS and CDR2 YFSETQ. A remark on this clonotype: No antigen is known for it.

The same specimen was also included in a second study, on T cells of mothers and their children. As reported in that work: A few healthy Caucasian mothers and their six children donated. Related mother-child pairs showed slightly higher but non-significant overlap than unrelated pairs.

This clonotype originated in a boy between 2 and 10 years old in good health. This rearrangement joins TRBV5-1 to TRBJ2-3; 7 bases fit TRBD1. Sample: blood. Here the CDR3 DNA reads TGCGCCAGCAGCGAACAGGGGAGCACAGATACGCAGTATTTT. Its protein product is CASSEQGSTDTQYF.